The 16 T cell receptor beta chains listed next were all sequenced from one sample in a study of blood T cell repertoires in COVID-19. Assay: immunoSEQ multiplex PCR; the TCRdb copy retains only in-frame clones and omits some. The sample records a few hundred thousand clones, 65% to 85% being singletons. Material for sequencing was PBMCs or T cells enriched from blood (not recorded which). All receptors come from a woman aged 40 to 50 with acute COVID-19.

The chain has TRBV2 and TRBJ2-7, with D tentatively TRBD2 (6 bases). Trimming left V 6 bases short and J 4 bases short, with 19 bases between. Germline lookup yields CDR1 SNHLY and CDR2 FYNNEI. The CDR3 has 15 residues. The CDR3 sequence is CASRTRRERPYEQYF. CDR3 nucleotide sequence: TGTGCCAGCAGGACTAGGAGGGAAAGGCCGTACGAGCAGTACTTC.

This chain links TRBV11-1 with TRBJ1-2; 8 bases align to TRBD1. This CDR3 region has 15 residues. Germline V gene data show CDR1 as SGHAT and CDR2 as FQDESV (reference sequence). Unmatched junction bases numbered 8, after V lost 5 bases and J lost 3 bases. The CDR3 loop reads CASSRTNRGDYGYTF. As DNA, the CDR3 is TGTGCCAGCAGCCGGACAAACAGGGGGGACTATGGCTACACCTTC.

V gene TRBV28 combines with J gene TRBJ2-1; D possibly corresponds to TRBD2 (5 bases). Germline-derived CDR1 and CDR2 are MDHEN and SYDVKM. This CDR3 has 19 residues. V lost 8 bases to trimming and J lost 8 bases, with 34 bases between them. The CDR3 reads CASAVTTSINRGLGHEQFF. CDR3 sequence (DNA): TGTGCCAGCGCTGTTACAACCTCTATTAATAGAGGGTTAGGCCATGAGCAGTTCTTC.

This chain joins TRBV4-2 and TRBJ1-4; no firm D call. Per germline, CDR1 LGHNA and CDR2 YNFKEQ. The CDR3 is made up of 14 amino acids. Trimming removed 1 base at V and 7 bases at J, with 10 bases between. This CDR3 reads CASSQAWHAEKLFF. The CDR3 nucleotides are TGTGCCAGCAGCCAAGCCTGGCACGCTGAAAAACTGTTTTTT.

This chain connects TRBV5-8 to TRBJ2-5; D may be TRBD2 (5 bases). This CDR3 is built from 13 residues. V shed 6 bases and J shed 5 bases, with 14 bases lying between them. The germline gives CDR1 SGHTS, CDR2 YDEGEE. CDR3 sequence (DNA): TGTGCCAGCAACCCAAGGAGGCGGGAGACCCAGTACTTC. It yields the protein CASNPRRRETQYF.

The chain combines TRBV9 with TRBJ2-2; tentative D call: TRBD1 (5 bases). Germline-derived CDR1 and CDR2 are SGDLS and YYNGEE. The CDR3 totals 14 residues. Trimming removed 0 bases from V and 7 bases from J, with 10 bases in between. CDR3 DNA: TGTGCCAGCAGCGTAGAGGGGCAGGTCGGGGAGCTGTTTTTT. It encodes CASSVEGQVGELFF.

This rearrangement joins TRBV5-1 to TRBJ2-5; possibly TRBD2 for D (6 bases). The CDR3 is made up of 16 amino acids. V shed 0 bases and J shed 1 base, with 13 bases lying between them. Germline V gene sequence: CDR1 SGHRS, CDR2 YFSETQ. The CDR3 coding sequence is TGCGCCAGCAGCTTGGCGTTGGAGGGACGCCAAGAGACCCAGTACTTC. Amino acid sequence: CASSLALEGRQETQYF.

This chain joins TRBV30 and TRBJ2-3; D gene ambiguous. Trimming stripped 0 bases from V and 2 bases from J, with 12 bases between. The length of the CDR3 is 15 residues. CDR1 and CDR2 from the germline V gene are GTSNPN and SVGIG (reference sequence). The CDR3 loop reads CAWSVRAGPTDTQYF. The CDR3 DNA is TGTGCCTGGAGTGTACGCGCAGGCCCCACAGATACGCAGTATTTT.

V and J are TRBV7-3 and TRBJ2-1, with a tentative D call TRBD2 (6 bases). CDR1 and CDR2 (germline): SGHTA, FQGTGA. The germline V and J ends were trimmed by 4 bases and 6 bases, with 10 bases remaining between them. CDR3 length: 13 amino acids. In DNA, the CDR3 is TGTGCCAGCAGCTCGCCGGGACTCAATGAGCAGTTCTTC. It is translated as CASSSPGLNEQFF.

The chain couples TRBV30 to TRBJ1-2, with 7 positions matching TRBD1. The CDR3 runs to 15 residues. Looked up from germline, CDR1 is GTSNPN and CDR2 is SVGIG (reference sequence). The junction had 15 bases not matched to a gene; V was cut back by 3 bases and J by 8 bases. DNA of the CDR3: TGTGCCTGGAGACCCCCTATAGGGGGCTTTAGAGGCTACACCTTC. Protein: CAWRPPIGGFRGYTF.

The V call is TRBV10-3, the J call TRBJ2-5; 7 bases are a match to TRBD1. The CDR3 consists of 15 residues. V lost 2 bases, J lost 2 bases, and 5 bases stayed unmatched. Germline CDR1 and CDR2: ENHRY and SYGVKD. CDR3 DNA: TGTGCCATCAGTGAGGGTGGCAGGGGGCAAGAGACCCAGTACTTC. It encodes CAISEGGRGQETQYF.

This clone was counted between two and nine times. Other DNA sequences in the sample encode the same CDR3. The chain uses TRBV19 and TRBJ2-5, with TRBD2 matching over 14 bases. Germline values: CDR1 LNHDA, CDR2 SQIVND (reference sequence). V dropped 3 bases and J dropped 5; count of bases not matched to a gene: 5. The CDR3 is 16 amino acids. In DNA form, the CDR3 reads TGTGCCAGTAGTATGGGGACTAGCGGGAGAGGTGAGACCCAGTACTTC. Protein: CASSMGTSGRGETQYF. Looking up the rest from reference TRBV19 and TRBJ2-5 gives the full variable domain: DGGITQSPKYLFRKEGQNVTLSCEQNLNHDAMYWYRQDPGQGLRLIYYSQIVNDFQKGDIAEGYSVSREKKESFPLTVTSAQKNPTAFYLCASSMGTSGRGETQYFGPGTRLLVL.

V usage is TRBV11-2 and J usage is TRBJ2-3; 12 bases match TRBD2. This CDR3 is 16 amino acids long. Germline CDR1 and CDR2: SGHAT and FQNNGV. V was pared by 5 bases and J by 4 bases, with 7 bases of the junction left unmatched. The CDR3 protein is CASSAKLAGGADTQYF. CDR3 bases: TGTGCCAGCAGCGCCAAACTAGCGGGAGGAGCAGATACGCAGTATTTT.

The CDR3 DNA reads TGTGCCAGCAGTATACCCCAGGGGGCGGACGGCTACACCTTC. It specifies CASSIPQGADGYTF. The genes are TRBV7-9 and TRBJ1-2; 8 bases are a match to TRBD1. V was clipped by 6 bases and J by 8 bases; unmatched bases: 11. The V gene's germline CDR1 is SEHNR and CDR2 FQNEAQ (reference sequence). The CDR3 runs 14 residues.

The chain recombines TRBV7-9 with TRBJ2-7, with TRBD1 matching 9 bases. The V and J ends lost 6 bases and 2 bases, in that order; junction bases with no gene match: 8. Germline CDR1 is SEHNR and CDR2 is FQNEAQ (reference sequence). The CDR3 has 15 residues. This chain's CDR3 is CASSPGTGIPYEQYF. CDR3 nucleotides: TGTGCCAGCAGTCCCGGGACAGGGATTCCCTACGAGCAGTACTTC.

In DNA form, the CDR3 reads TGCGCCAGCAGCGAACAGGGGGGCCAGCCCCAGCATTTT. It codes for CASSEQGGQPQHF. This chain joins TRBV5-1 and TRBJ1-5, with 8 bases fitting TRBD1. CDR3 length: 13 residues. Germline CDR1 is SGHRS and CDR2 is YFSETQ. Trimming took 4 bases from V and 7 from J; bases not matched to a gene: 4.